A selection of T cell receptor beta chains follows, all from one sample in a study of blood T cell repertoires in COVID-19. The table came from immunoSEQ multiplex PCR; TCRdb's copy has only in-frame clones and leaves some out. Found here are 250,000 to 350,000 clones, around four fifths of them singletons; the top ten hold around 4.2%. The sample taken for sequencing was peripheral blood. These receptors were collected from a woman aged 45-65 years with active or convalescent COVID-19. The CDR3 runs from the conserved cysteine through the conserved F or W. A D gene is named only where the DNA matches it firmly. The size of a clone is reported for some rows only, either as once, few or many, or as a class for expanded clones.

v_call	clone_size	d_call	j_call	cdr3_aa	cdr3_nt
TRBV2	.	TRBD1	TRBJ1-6	CASRAGTGKNSPLHF	TGTGCCAGCAGGGCCGGGACAGGGAAAAATTCACCCCTCCACTTT
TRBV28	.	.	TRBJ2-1	CASSLPRNYNEQFF	TGTGCCAGCAGTTTGCCTAGGAACTACAATGAGCAGTTCTTC
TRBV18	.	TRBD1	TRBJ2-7	CASSEGQGEQYF	TGTGCCAGCTCAGAAGGACAGGGTGAGCAGTACTTC
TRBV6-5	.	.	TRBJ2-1	CASSYETRNEQFF	TGTGCCAGCAGTTATGAGACTAGGAATGAGCAGTTCTTC
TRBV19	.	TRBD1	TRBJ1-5	CAPASIRAQGECGVNQPQHF	TGTGCCCCTGCCAGTATTAGGGCCCAGGGGGAGTGCGGAGTCAATCAGCCCCAGCATTTT
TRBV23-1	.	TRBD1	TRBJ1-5	CASSQSTGVARQPQHF	TGCGCCAGCAGTCAATCGACAGGGGTGGCAAGACAGCCCCAGCATTTT
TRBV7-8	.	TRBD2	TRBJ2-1	CASSTTKLAGGPYEQFF	TGTGCCAGCAGCACGACGAAACTAGCGGGAGGGCCATATGAGCAGTTCTTC
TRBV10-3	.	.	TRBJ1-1	CAISVVEGSTEAFF	TGTGCCATCAGTGTGGTGGAGGGAAGCACTGAAGCTTTCTTT
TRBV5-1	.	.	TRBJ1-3	CASSLSGYGNTIYF	TGCGCCAGCAGCTTGTCCGGGTATGGAAACACCATATATTTT
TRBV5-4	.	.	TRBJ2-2	CASSWGRERDAGELFF	TGTGCCAGCAGCTGGGGTCGGGAGAGAGACGCCGGGGAGCTGTTTTTT
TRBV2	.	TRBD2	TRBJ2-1	CASRTWTSGHNEQFF	TGTGCCAGCAGGACCTGGACTAGCGGGCATAATGAGCAGTTCTTC
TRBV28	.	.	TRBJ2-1	CASSSSPMVQLFF	TGTGCCAGCAGTTCGTCACCCATGGTCCAACTCTTCTTC
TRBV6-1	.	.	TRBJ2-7	CASSEVWQITYEQYF	TGTGCCAGCAGTGAAGTGTGGCAGATAACCTACGAGCAGTACTTC
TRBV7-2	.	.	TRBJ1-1	CASSLERVGTEAFF	TGTGCCAGCAGCTTAGAGCGAGTGGGCACTGAAGCTTTCTTT
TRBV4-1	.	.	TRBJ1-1	CASRHVARGLSTEAFF	TGCGCCAGCAGACACGTGGCCCGAGGGTTAAGCACTGAAGCTTTCTTT
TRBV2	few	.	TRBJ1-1	CASNRLRDTEAFF	TGTGCCAGCAACCGGCTCCGGGACACTGAAGCTTTCTTT
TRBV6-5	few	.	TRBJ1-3	CASSYSTIGGGNTIYF	TGTGCCAGCAGTTACTCGACGATAGGGGGTGGAAACACCATATATTTT
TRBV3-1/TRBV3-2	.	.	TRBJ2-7	CASSQDPTGSYEQYF	TGTGCCAGCAGCCAAGACCCGACAGGCTCCTACGAGCAGTACTTC
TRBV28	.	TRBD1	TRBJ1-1	CASRPLRTGNTEAFF	TGTGCCAGCAGGCCCCTCCGGACAGGGAACACTGAAGCTTTCTTT
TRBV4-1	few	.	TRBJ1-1	CASSQFSRNTEAFF	TGCGCCAGCAGCCAATTTAGCAGAAACACTGAAGCTTTCTTT
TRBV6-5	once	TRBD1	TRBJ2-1	CASSPTGGNEQFF	TGTGCCAGCAGTCCGACAGGGGGCAATGAGCAGTTCTTC
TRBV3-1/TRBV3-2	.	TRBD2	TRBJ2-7	CASSQDQASGVLSYEQYF	TGTGCCAGCAGCCAAGATCAGGCTAGCGGGGTTTTATCCTACGAGCAGTACTTC
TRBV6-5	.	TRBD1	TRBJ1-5	CASSRQGGYQPQHF	TGTGCCAGCAGTCGACAGGGGGGATATCAGCCCCAGCATTTT
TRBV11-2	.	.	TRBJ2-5	CASSLVRGTQETQYF	TGTGCCAGCAGCTTAGTGAGAGGGACTCAAGAGACCCAGTACTTC
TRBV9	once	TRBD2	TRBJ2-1	CASSVEGLAAEQFF	TGTGCCAGCAGCGTAGAAGGACTAGCGGCTGAGCAGTTCTTC
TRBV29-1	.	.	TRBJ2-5	CSVYEGKETQYF	TGCAGCGTTTATGAGGGAAAAGAGACCCAGTACTTC
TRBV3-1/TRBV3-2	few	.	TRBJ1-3	CASSQGPARGNTIYF	TGTGCCAGCAGCCAAGGCCCAGCCCGGGGGAACACCATATATTTT
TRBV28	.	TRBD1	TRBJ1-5	CASSLSTGPRNQPQHF	TGTGCCAGCAGTTTATCGACAGGGCCCCGCAATCAGCCCCAGCATTTT
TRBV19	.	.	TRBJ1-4	CASSIGGTRNEKLFF	TGTGCCAGTAGTATAGGCGGTACAAGGAATGAAAAACTGTTTTTT
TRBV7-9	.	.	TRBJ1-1	CASSSDTEAFF	TGTGCCAGCAGCTCAGACACTGAAGCTTTCTTT
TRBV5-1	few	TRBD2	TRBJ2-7	CASSMFSGPSYEQYF	TGCGCCAGCAGCATGTTTAGCGGGCCTTCCTACGAGCAGTACTTC
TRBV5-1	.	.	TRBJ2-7	CASGADTAYEQYF	TGCGCCAGCGGTGCCGACACAGCCTACGAGCAGTACTTC
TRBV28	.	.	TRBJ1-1	CASSWNGGSTEAFF	TGTGCCAGCAGTTGGAATGGGGGCAGTACTGAAGCTTTCTTT
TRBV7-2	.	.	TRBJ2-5	CASSAAWETQYF	TGTGCCAGCAGCGCCGCGTGGGAGACCCAGTACTTC
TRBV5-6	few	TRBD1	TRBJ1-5	CASSLQGAEGQPQHF	TGTGCCAGCAGCTTACAGGGGGCCGAGGGTCAGCCCCAGCATTTT
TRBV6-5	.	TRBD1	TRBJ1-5	CASSLDRSGNQPQHF	TGTGCCAGCAGCCTGGACAGGAGCGGCAATCAGCCCCAGCATTTT
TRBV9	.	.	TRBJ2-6	CASTQGLDGANVLTF	TGTGCCAGCACCCAGGGTTTGGACGGGGCCAACGTCCTGACTTTC
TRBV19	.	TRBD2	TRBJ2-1	CASSTGLAGQGEQFF	TGTGCCAGTAGTACCGGACTAGCGGGGCAAGGGGAGCAGTTCTTC
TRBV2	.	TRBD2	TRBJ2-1	CASRSTSDTYNEQFF	TGTGCCAGCAGGAGTACTAGCGACACCTACAATGAGCAGTTCTTC
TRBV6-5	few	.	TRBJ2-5	CASSLTTVQETQYF	TGTGCCAGCAGCTTGACTACCGTACAAGAGACCCAGTACTTC
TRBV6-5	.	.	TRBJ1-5	CASWRQVSNQPQHF	TGTGCCAGCTGGAGACAGGTGAGCAATCAGCCCCAGCATTTT
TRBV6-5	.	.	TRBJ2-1	CASSFEGSYNEQFF	TGTGCCAGCAGTTTCGAAGGGAGCTACAATGAGCAGTTCTTC
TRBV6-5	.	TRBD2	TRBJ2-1	CASSRGTSQFF	TGTGCCAGCAGTCGCGGGACTAGCCAGTTCTTC
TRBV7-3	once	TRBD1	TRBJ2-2	CASSIYRGSGELFF	TGTGCCAGCAGCATCTACAGGGGATCCGGGGAGCTGTTTTTT
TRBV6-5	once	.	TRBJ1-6	CASTPGFGNSPLHF	TGTGCCAGCACCCCCGGGTTCGGTAATTCACCCCTCCACTTT
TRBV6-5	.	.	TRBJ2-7	CASSPKTGSYEQYF	TGTGCCAGCAGTCCGAAGACAGGCTCCTACGAGCAGTACTTC
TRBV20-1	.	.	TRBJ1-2	CSASAQGHYGYTF	TGCAGTGCTAGTGCTCAGGGGCACTATGGCTACACCTTC
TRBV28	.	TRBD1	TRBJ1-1	CASSSGGRGDTEAFF	TGTGCCAGCAGTTCAGGGGGCAGAGGGGACACTGAAGCTTTCTTT
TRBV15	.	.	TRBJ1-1	CATSISGQSRRAFF	TGTGCCACCAGCATCTCCGGACAGTCCCGGAGGGCTTTCTTT
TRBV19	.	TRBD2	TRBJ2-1	CASSIRVAGLYNEQFF	TGTGCCAGTAGTATAAGGGTAGCGGGGCTCTACAATGAGCAGTTCTTC
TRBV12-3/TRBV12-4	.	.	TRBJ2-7	CASSLGVRSEQYF	TGTGCCAGCAGTTTAGGAGTGAGGAGTGAGCAGTACTTC
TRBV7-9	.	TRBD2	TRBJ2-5	CASSFSSGRQETQYF	TGTGCCAGCAGCTTTTCTAGCGGGAGACAAGAGACCCAGTACTTC
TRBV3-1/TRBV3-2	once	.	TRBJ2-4	CASSREGENIQYF	TGTGCCAGCAGCCGCGAGGGGGAAAACATTCAGTACTTC
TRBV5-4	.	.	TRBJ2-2	CASSLAGSGPTGELFF	TGTGCCAGCAGCTTGGCCGGTTCAGGGCCCACCGGGGAGCTGTTTTTT
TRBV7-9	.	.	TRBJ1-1	CASSFLTERNTEAFF	TGTGCCAGCAGCTTTCTGACTGAAAGGAACACTGAAGCTTTCTTT
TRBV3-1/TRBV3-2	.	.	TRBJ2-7	CASSPQGHYEQYF	TGTGCCAGCAGTCCCCAGGGGCACTACGAGCAGTACTTC